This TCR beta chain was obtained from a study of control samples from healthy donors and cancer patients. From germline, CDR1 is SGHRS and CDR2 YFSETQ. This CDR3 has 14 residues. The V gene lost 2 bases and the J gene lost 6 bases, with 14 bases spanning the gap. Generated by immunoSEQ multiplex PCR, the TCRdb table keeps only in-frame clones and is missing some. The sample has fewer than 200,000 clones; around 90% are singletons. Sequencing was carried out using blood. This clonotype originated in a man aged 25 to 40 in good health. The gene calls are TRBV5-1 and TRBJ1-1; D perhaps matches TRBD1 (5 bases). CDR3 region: CASSLTGGSPEAFF. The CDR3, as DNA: TGCGCCAGCAGCTTAACTGGGGGGAGCCCTGAAGCTTTCTTT.